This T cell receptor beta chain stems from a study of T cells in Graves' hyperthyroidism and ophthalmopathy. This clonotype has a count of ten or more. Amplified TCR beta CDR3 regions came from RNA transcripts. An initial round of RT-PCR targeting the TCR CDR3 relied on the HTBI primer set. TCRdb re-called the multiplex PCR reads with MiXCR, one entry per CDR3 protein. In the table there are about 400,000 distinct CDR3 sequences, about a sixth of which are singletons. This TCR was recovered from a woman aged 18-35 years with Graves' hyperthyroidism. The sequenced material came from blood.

The CDR3 protein is CSPYGTSKGSGANVLTF. DNA of the CDR3: TGCAGTCCCTATGGGACTAGCAAAGGCTCTGGGGCCAACGTCCTGACTTTC. The chain is built from TRBV20-1 and TRBJ2-6; 9 nucleotides align to TRBD2. This CDR3 is built from 17 residues. The V gene end was trimmed by 8 bases and the J gene end by 0 bases; junction bases not matched to a gene: 11. The germline V gene encodes CDR1 DFQATT and CDR2 SNEGSKA (reference sequence).